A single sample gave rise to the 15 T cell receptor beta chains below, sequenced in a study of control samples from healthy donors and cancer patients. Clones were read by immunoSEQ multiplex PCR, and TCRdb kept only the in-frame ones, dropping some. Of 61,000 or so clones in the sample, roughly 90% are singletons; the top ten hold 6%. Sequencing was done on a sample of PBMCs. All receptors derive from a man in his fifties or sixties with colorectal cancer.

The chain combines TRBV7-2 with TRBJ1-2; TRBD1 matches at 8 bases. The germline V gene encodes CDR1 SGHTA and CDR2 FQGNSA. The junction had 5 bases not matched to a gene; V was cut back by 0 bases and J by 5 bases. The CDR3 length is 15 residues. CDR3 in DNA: TGTGCCAGCAGCTTAGCCCCGGGACAGGAGTATGGCTACACCTTC. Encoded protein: CASSLAPGQEYGYTF.

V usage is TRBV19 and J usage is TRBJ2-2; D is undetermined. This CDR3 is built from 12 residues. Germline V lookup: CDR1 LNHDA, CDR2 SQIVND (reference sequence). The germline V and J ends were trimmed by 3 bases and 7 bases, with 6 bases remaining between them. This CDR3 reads CASSMNGGELFF. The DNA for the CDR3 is TGTGCCAGTAGTATGAATGGCGGGGAGCTGTTTTTT. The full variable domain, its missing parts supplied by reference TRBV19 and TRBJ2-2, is DGGITQSPKYLFRKEGQNVTLSCEQNLNHDAMYWYRQDPGQGLRLIYYSQIVNDFQKGDIAEGYSVSREKKESFPLTVTSAQKNPTAFYLCASSMNGGELFFGEGSRLTVL.

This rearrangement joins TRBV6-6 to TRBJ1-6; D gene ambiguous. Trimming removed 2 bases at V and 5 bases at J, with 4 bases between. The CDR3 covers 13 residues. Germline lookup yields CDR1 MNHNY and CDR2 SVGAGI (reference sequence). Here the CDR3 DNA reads TGTGCCAGCAGTTACCTCGATAATTCACCCCTCCACTTT. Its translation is CASSYLDNSPLHF.

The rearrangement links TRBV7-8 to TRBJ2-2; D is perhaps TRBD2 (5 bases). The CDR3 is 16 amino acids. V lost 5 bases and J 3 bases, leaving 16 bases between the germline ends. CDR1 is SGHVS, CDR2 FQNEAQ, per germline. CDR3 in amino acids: CASSKPTGWDTGELFF. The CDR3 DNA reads TGTGCCAGCAGCAAGCCAACGGGGTGGGACACCGGGGAGCTGTTTTTT.

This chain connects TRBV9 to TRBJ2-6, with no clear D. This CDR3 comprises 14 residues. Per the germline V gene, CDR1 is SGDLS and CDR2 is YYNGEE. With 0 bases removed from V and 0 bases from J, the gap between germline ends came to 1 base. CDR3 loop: CASSVASGANVLTF. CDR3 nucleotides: TGTGCCAGCAGCGTAGCCTCTGGGGCCAACGTCCTGACTTTC.

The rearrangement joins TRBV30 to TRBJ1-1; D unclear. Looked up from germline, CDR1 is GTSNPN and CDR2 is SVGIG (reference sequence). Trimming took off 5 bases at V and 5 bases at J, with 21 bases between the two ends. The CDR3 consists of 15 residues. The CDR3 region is CAWLGFGRWRTEAFF. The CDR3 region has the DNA TGTGCCTGGCTGGGATTCGGGCGTTGGCGGACTGAAGCTTTCTTT.

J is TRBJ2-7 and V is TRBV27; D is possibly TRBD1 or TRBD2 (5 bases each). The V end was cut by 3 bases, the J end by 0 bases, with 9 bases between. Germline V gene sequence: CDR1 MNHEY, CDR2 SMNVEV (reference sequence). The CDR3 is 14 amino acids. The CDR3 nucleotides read TGTGCCAGCAGTTTGAGGGGCCACTCCTACGAGCAGTACTTC. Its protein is CASSLRGHSYEQYF.

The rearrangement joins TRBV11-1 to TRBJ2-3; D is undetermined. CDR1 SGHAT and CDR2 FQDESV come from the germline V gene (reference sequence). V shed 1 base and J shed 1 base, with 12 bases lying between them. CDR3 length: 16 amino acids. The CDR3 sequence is CASSLGWVAGTDTQYF. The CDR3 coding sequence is TGTGCCAGCAGCTTAGGGTGGGTGGCAGGCACAGATACGCAGTATTTT. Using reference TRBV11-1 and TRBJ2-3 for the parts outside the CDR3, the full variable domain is EAEVAQSPRYKITEKSQAVAFWCDPISGHATLYWYRQILGQGPELLVQFQDESVVDDSQLPKDRFSAERLKGVDSTLKIQPAELGDSAMYLCASSLGWVAGTDTQYFGPGTRLTVL.

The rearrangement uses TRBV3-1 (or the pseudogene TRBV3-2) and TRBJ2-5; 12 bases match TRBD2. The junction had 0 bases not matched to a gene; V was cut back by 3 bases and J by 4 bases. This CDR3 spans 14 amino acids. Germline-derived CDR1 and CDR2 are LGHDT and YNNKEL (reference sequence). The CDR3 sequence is CASSQGLAGETQYF. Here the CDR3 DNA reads TGTGCCAGCAGCCAGGGACTAGCGGGAGAGACCCAGTACTTC.

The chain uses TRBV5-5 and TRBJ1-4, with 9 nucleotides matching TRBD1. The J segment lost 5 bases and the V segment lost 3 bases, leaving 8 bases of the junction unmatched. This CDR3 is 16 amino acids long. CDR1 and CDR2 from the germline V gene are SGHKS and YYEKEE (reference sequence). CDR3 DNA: TGTGCCAGCAGCTCCGGAACAGGGGGCTTCAATGAAAAACTGTTTTTT. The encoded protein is CASSSGTGGFNEKLFF.

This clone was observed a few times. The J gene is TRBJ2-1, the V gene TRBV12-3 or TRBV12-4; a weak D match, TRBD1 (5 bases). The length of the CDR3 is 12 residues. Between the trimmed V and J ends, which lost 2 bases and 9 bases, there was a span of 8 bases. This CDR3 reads CASSLSGLEQFF. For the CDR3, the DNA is TGTGCCAGCAGTTTATCAGGGCTTGAGCAGTTCTTC.

The CDR3 reads CASSLEAQGTNEKLFF. CDR3 in DNA: TGCGCCAGCAGCTTGGAGGCACAGGGAACTAATGAAAAACTGTTTTTT. V and J are TRBV5-1 and TRBJ1-4; a possible D gene is TRBD1 (6 bases). CDR1 SGHRS and CDR2 YFSETQ come from the germline V gene. This CDR3 region has 16 residues. V gave up 0 bases and J gave up 1 base, with 10 bases separating them.

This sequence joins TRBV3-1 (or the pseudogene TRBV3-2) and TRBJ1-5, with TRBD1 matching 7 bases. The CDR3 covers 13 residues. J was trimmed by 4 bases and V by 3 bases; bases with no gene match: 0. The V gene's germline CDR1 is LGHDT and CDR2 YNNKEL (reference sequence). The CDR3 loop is CASSQDRNQPQHF. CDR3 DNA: TGTGCCAGCAGCCAGGACAGGAATCAGCCCCAGCATTTT.

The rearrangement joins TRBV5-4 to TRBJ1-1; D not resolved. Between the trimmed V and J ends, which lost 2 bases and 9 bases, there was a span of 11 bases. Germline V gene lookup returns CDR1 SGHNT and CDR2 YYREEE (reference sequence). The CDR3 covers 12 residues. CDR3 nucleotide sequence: TGTGCCAGCAGCTTCCCCCCCGCCCAAGCTTTCTTT. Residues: CASSFPPAQAFF.

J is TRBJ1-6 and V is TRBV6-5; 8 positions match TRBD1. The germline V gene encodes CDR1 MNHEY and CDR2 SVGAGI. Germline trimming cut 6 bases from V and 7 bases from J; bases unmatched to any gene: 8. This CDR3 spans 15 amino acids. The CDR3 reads CASRLQGVINSPLHF. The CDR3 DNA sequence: TGTGCCAGCAGACTACAGGGGGTGATAAATTCACCCCTCCACTTT.